This T cell receptor beta chain is from a study of cytomegalovirus exposure and HLA in healthy donors. Study overall: The same platform was used for the 90 to 150 validation repertoires as for the roughly 730 first-cohort repertoires, as reported in a later analysis.

The CDR3 loop spans 15 amino acids. CDR1 and CDR2 (germline): MDHEN, SYDVKM. The junction had 4 bases not matched to a gene; V was cut back by 2 bases and J by 0 bases. This clone turned up a few times. The sample holds other DNA sequences that translate to the same CDR3. Clones were sequenced by immunoSEQ multiplex PCR, and TCRdb holds only the in-frame ones, with some missing. This sample has about 95,000 clones, with less than 85% found just once. This receptor was identified in a young man in good health and CMV-seropositive. V and J are TRBV28 and TRBJ2-7, with 7 positions matching TRBD1. Specimen: PBMCs. CDR3 coding DNA: TGTGCCAGCAGTTTAGGGCAGGGGGTCTCCTACGAGCAGTACTTC. Residues: CASSLGQGVSYEQYF.